These 24 T cell receptor beta chains originate from one sample sequenced in a study of T cell responses to AZD1222 COVID-19 vaccine. Method: immunoSEQ multiplex PCR; TCRdb's copy keeps in-frame clones and lacks some. This table has roughly 98,000 clones, approximately 84% appearing once. The sequenced sample was peripheral blood, obtained 28 days after the second AZD1222 dose. These TCRs come from an adult who received the AZD1222 COVID-19 vaccine.

V usage is TRBV25-1 and J usage is TRBJ1-1; D not certain. Germline loops: CDR1 MGHDK, CDR2 SYGVNS. The CDR3 extends over 15 amino acids. V shed 1 base and J shed 1 base, with 10 bases lying between them. DNA for the CDR3: TGTGCCAGCAGTGAATTAGGGAGTCGGAACACTGAAGCTTTCTTT. Translation gives CASSELGSRNTEAFF.

This clone was counted a few times. The chain links TRBV5-4 to TRBJ1-1; TRBD1 agrees at 10 bases. V was pared by 6 bases and J by 6 bases, with 5 bases of the junction left unmatched. Germline CDR1 and CDR2: SGHNT and YYREEE (reference sequence). CDR3 length: 13 residues. The CDR3 nucleotides are TGTGCCAGCAAACGACAGGGGGCTTCTGAAGCTTTCTTT. Its protein product is CASKRQGASEAFF.

The rearrangement uses TRBV6-5 and TRBJ2-4; a possible D gene is TRBD1 (5 bases). The CDR3 has 14 residues. The germline V gene encodes CDR1 MNHEY and CDR2 SVGAGI. V lost 6 bases and J lost 2, with 11 bases in between. The CDR3 spells CASSADRTKNIQYF. The CDR3 coding sequence is TGTGCCAGCAGCGCCGACAGAACCAAAAACATTCAGTACTTC.

This chain uses TRBV12-5 with TRBJ1-4; 10 bases are a match to TRBD1. The CDR3 has 14 residues. The germline V gene has CDR1 LGHNT and CDR2 FRNRAP. V shed 6 bases, J shed 7 bases, and the junction held 5 bases outside the gene matches. CDR3 region: CASGYDRGLEKLFF. CDR3 bases: TGTGCTAGTGGCTATGACAGGGGGCTTGAAAAACTGTTTTTT.

The chain has TRBV19 and TRBJ2-7; TRBD2 might be the D (5 bases). The CDR3 extends over 13 amino acids. In germline, CDR1 is LNHDA, CDR2 SQIVND (reference sequence). V was cut by 0 bases and J by 7 bases, with 10 bases left in between. For the CDR3, the DNA is TGTGCCAGTAGTATAGATATCCCGGGGGAGCAGTACTTC. This gives the protein CASSIDIPGEQYF.

The chain couples TRBV3-1 (or the pseudogene TRBV3-2) to TRBJ1-4; weak D call: TRBD1 (5 bases). Germline V gene lookup returns CDR1 LGHDT and CDR2 YNNKEL (reference sequence). V shed 1 base and J shed 4 bases, with 7 bases lying between them. The CDR3 is 14 residues long. The CDR3 coding sequence is TGTGCCAGCAGCCAAGGACAGATTAATGAAAAACTGTTTTTT. This gives the protein CASSQGQINEKLFF.

V usage is TRBV3-1 (or the pseudogene TRBV3-2) and J usage is TRBJ2-1; possibly TRBD2 for D (6 bases). The germline V gene encodes CDR1 LGHDT and CDR2 YNNKEL (reference sequence). The CDR3 is 15 amino acids. Trimming took off 3 bases at V and 9 bases at J, with 18 bases between the two ends. The CDR3 is CASSHQFGTGGEQFF. CDR3 nucleotides: TGTGCCAGCAGCCATCAGTTTGGGACCGGGGGTGAGCAGTTCTTC.

This clone appeared a few times. This chain connects TRBV4-1 to TRBJ2-7, with D unresolved. Germline-derived CDR1 and CDR2 are MGHRA and YSYEKL. Trimming left V 2 bases short and J 3 bases short, with 8 bases between. The CDR3 is made up of 13 amino acids. CDR3 DNA: TGCGCCAGCAGCCAACAAACGGACTACGAGCAGTACTTC. Translation: CASSQQTDYEQYF.

The gene calls are TRBV7-6 and TRBJ2-7, with unresolved D. The V gene's germline CDR1 is SGHVS and CDR2 FNYEAQ. V lost 0 bases and J lost 6, with 12 bases in between. This CDR3 has 14 amino acids. CDR3 DNA sequence: TGTGCCAGCAGCTTAGCGTGGTCCCGTAGCGAGCAGTACTTC. Its translation is CASSLAWSRSEQYF.

The J gene is TRBJ2-7, the V gene TRBV5-5; D may be TRBD2 (5 bases). CDR1 is SGHKS and CDR2 is YYEKEE in the germline V gene (reference sequence). The V end was cut by 0 bases, the J end by 4 bases, with 20 bases between. This CDR3 is 17 amino acids long. This chain's CDR3 is CASSLDVSVIRTYEQYF. The CDR3 nucleotides are TGTGCCAGCAGCTTGGATGTCTCGGTGATACGGACTTACGAGCAGTACTTC.

The chain employs TRBV4-3 and TRBJ1-1; unclear D gene. The CDR3 has 13 residues. The V and J ends lost 4 bases and 12 bases respectively, with 18 bases between them. Per germline, CDR1 LGHNA and CDR2 YSLEER. Here the CDR3 DNA reads TGCGCCAGCAGCCGGTCGGACCAAACGGGGACTTTCTTT. It specifies CASSRSDQTGTFF.

The chain carries TRBV18 and TRBJ1-1, with a possible D match to TRBD1 (5 bases). Trimming removed 3 bases at V and 3 bases at J, with 11 bases between. This CDR3 spans 14 amino acids. Germline V gene data show CDR1 as KGHSH and CDR2 as LQKENI. DNA for the CDR3: TGTGCCAGCTCACCCCGACAGACCGACACTGAAGCTTTCTTT. The encoded protein is CASSPRQTDTEAFF.

Regarding this clone: The sample carries other DNA sequences with the same CDR3. The V and J genes are TRBV6-5 and TRBJ1-1, with D unresolved. Between the trimmed V and J ends, which lost 0 bases and 4 bases, there was a span of 9 bases. The germline V gene has CDR1 MNHEY and CDR2 SVGAGI. The CDR3 has 14 residues. The CDR3 reads CASSYSGRGTEAFF. The CDR3, as DNA: TGTGCCAGCAGTTACTCGGGTCGGGGCACTGAAGCTTTCTTT.

V and J are TRBV27 and TRBJ1-1; D is unclear. CDR1 and CDR2 (germline): MNHEY, SMNVEV (reference sequence). There are 15 residues in the CDR3. V was pared by 5 bases and J by 1 base, with 14 bases between. DNA for the CDR3: TGTGCCAGCAGTATCCTCGCCCGGAGGAACACTGAAGCTTTCTTT. Translated: CASSILARRNTEAFF.

The CDR3 region is CAWSGGARQYF. The CDR3 DNA sequence: TGTGCCTGGAGTGGCGGAGCACGGCAGTACTTC. This chain uses TRBV30 with TRBJ2-7; no firm D call. Germline CDR1 GTSNPN, CDR2 SVGIG (reference sequence). V was pared by 1 base and J by 9 bases, with 10 bases between. This CDR3 spans 11 amino acids. Supplemented by reference TRBV30 and TRBJ2-7, the full variable domain reads SQTIHQWPATLVQPVGSPLSLECTVEGTSNPNLYWYRQAAGRGLQLLFYSVGIGQISSEVPQNLSASRPQDRQFILSSKKLLLSDSGFYLCAWSGGARQYFGPGTRLTVT.

The chain combines TRBV3-1 (or the pseudogene TRBV3-2) with TRBJ1-2; possibly TRBD1 for D (6 bases). CDR1 is LGHDT and CDR2 is YNNKEL in the germline V gene (reference sequence). Trimming shortened V by 0 bases and J by 0 bases, and 23 bases separated the two germline ends. The CDR3 is 20 residues long. The DNA for the CDR3 is TGTGCCAGCAGCCAAGATATCGGGGGGCACGGACTCGTAGCTAACTATGGCTACACCTTC. Its protein product is CASSQDIGGHGLVANYGYTF.

The chain joins TRBV3-1 (or the pseudogene TRBV3-2) to TRBJ1-2, with D tentatively TRBD1 (5 bases). Trimming took 4 bases from V and 4 from J, leaving 16 bases between them. The length of the CDR3 is 15 residues. The germline gives CDR1 LGHDT, CDR2 YNNKEL (reference sequence). In DNA form, the CDR3 reads TGTGCCAGCAGCCCCGGGTACGGGGGAGGCTATGGCTACACCTTC. It specifies CASSPGYGGGYGYTF.

V gene TRBV27 combines with J gene TRBJ1-2; possibly TRBD1 for D (6 bases). The V gene's germline CDR1 is MNHEY and CDR2 SMNVEV (reference sequence). The CDR3 has 13 residues. Deletions cut 5 bases from V and 3 bases from J, with 10 bases between. The CDR3 nucleotides are TGTGCCAGCAGTAGGGGGGAACACTATGGCTACACCTTC. It is translated as CASSRGEHYGYTF.

This clone was detected only a few times. This chain uses TRBV24-1 with TRBJ2-7; unclear D gene. The germline V and J ends were trimmed by 4 bases and 4 bases, with 10 bases remaining between them. The CDR3 totals 13 residues. The germline V gene encodes CDR1 KGHDR and CDR2 SFDVKD. In DNA form, the CDR3 reads TGTGCCACCAGTGAAGATAACGGATACGAGCAGTACTTC. Amino acids: CATSEDNGYEQYF.

V is TRBV5-8 and J is TRBJ1-5; 8 bases fit TRBD1. The CDR3 contains 13 residues. Looked up from germline, CDR1 is SGHTS and CDR2 is YDEGEE. Losses at the gene ends were 5 bases for V and 6 bases for J; bases not matched to a gene: 4. The DNA of the CDR3 is TGTGCCAGCAGAAACAGGGGGAGTCAGCCCCAGCATTTT. It specifies CASRNRGSQPQHF.

The chain couples TRBV5-1 to TRBJ2-3, with TRBD2 matching 12 bases. The junction had 1 base not matched to a gene; V was cut back by 0 bases and J by 2 bases. The length of the CDR3 is 16 residues. Germline CDR1 and CDR2: SGHRS and YFSETQ. CDR3 sequence (DNA): TGCGCCAGCAGCTTGGGACTAGCGGGGGCCACAGATACGCAGTATTTT. Protein: CASSLGLAGATDTQYF.

This clone was counted once. The rearrangement uses TRBV18 and TRBJ2-2, with D tentatively TRBD2 (5 bases). There are 17 residues in the CDR3. Germline V CDR1 and CDR2: KGHSH, LQKENI. V was pared by 3 bases and J by 1 base, with 15 bases between. The CDR3 is CASSPLGNTLNTGELFF. For the CDR3, the DNA is TGTGCCAGCTCACCGCTCGGGAACACCTTGAACACCGGGGAGCTGTTTTTT.

This chain connects TRBV7-8 to TRBJ1-1; possibly TRBD1 for D (6 bases). The V end was cut by 5 bases, the J end by 3 bases, with 16 bases between. The CDR3 is 15 amino acids. Germline CDR1 and CDR2: SGHVS and FQNEAQ. The DNA of the CDR3 is TGTGCCAGCAGCAGATACAGGGTTTGGGACACTGAAGCTTTCTTT. This encodes CASSRYRVWDTEAFF.

The rearrangement joins TRBV6-4 to TRBJ2-2, with D uncertain. The CDR3 totals 12 residues. Trimming took 6 bases from V and 7 from J, leaving 9 bases between them. Germline V gene lookup returns CDR1 MRHNA and CDR2 SNTAGT. CDR3 nucleotide sequence: TGTGCCAGCAGCGGACGTTACGGGGAGCTGTTTTTT. It yields the protein CASSGRYGELFF.